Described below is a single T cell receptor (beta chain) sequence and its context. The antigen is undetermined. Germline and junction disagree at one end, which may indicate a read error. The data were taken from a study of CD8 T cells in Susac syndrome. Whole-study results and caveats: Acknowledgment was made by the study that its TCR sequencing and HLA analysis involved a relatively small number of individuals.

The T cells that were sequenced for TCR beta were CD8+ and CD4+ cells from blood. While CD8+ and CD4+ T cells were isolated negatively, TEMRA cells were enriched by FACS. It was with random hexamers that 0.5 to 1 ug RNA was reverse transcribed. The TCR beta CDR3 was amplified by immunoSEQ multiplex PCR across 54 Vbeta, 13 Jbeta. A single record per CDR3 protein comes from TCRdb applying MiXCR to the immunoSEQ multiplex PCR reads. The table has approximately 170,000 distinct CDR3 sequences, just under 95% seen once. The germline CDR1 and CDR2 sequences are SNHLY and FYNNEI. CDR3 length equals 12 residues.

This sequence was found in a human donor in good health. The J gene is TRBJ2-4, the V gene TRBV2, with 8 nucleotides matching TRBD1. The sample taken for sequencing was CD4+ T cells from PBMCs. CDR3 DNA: TGTGCCAGCAGTGAAAATGAGGACAGGGCGGGCTTC. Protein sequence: CASSENEDRAGF.